The 27 T cell receptor beta chains presented below share a single source sample, sequenced in a study of control samples from healthy donors and cancer patients. Clones were sequenced by immunoSEQ multiplex PCR, and TCRdb holds only the in-frame ones, with some missing. The data show 48,000 or so clones, nearly 95% seen once. Sequences were obtained from PBMCs. The receptor source for this set is a woman between 45 and 60 years old with head and neck cancer.

The chain is built from TRBV15 and TRBJ2-1, with unresolved D. Germline CDR1 is LNHNV and CDR2 is YYDKDF (reference sequence). This CDR3 comprises 14 residues. V was cut by 5 bases and J by 6 bases, with 14 bases left in between. The CDR3 DNA is TGTGCCACCAGCGCGAGCAAAGGCACCAATGAGCAGTTCTTC. It encodes CATSASKGTNEQFF.

The chain uses TRBV6-6 and TRBJ1-6, with TRBD1 as a possible D gene (6 bases). V lost 6 bases, J lost 6 bases, and 12 bases lay in between. Germline-derived CDR1 and CDR2 are MNHNY and SVGAGI (reference sequence). This CDR3 contains 14 residues. CDR3 DNA sequence: TGTGCCAGCAGAGGGGGAACAGTTAATTCACCCCTCCACTTT. Translation: CASRGGTVNSPLHF.

The rearrangement links TRBV15 to TRBJ2-2; a possible D gene is TRBD2 (6 bases). Germline V gene data show CDR1 as LNHNV and CDR2 as YYDKDF (reference sequence). The CDR3 spans 15 residues. V was cut by 1 base and J by 2 bases, with 8 bases left in between. The CDR3 DNA is TGTGCCACCAGCAGAGGGAGGGTTAACACCGGGGAGCTGTTTTTT. This gives the protein CATSRGRVNTGELFF.

This sequence joins TRBV4-1 and TRBJ2-3, with a possible D match to TRBD1 (6 bases). The CDR3 sequence is 14 residues long. Trimming shortened V by 4 bases and J by 10 bases, and 18 bases separated the two germline ends. The germline V gene has CDR1 MGHRA and CDR2 YSYEKL. The CDR3 DNA reads as TGCGCCAGCAGCCTAGAATTAACCGGGACACCGCAGTATTTT. Its protein product is CASSLELTGTPQYF.

The chain employs TRBV7-9 and TRBJ2-1, with TRBD2 matching 12 bases. CDR3 length equals 16 residues. V lost 3 bases, J lost 6 bases, and 6 bases stayed unmatched. The V gene's germline CDR1 is SEHNR and CDR2 FQNEAQ (reference sequence). The CDR3 DNA is TGTGCCAGCAGCTTTTCTAGCGGGAGGGCCCTCAATGAGCAGTTCTTC. Amino acid sequence: CASSFSSGRALNEQFF.

This clone came up once. The chain is built from TRBV5-1 and TRBJ2-5; D possibly matches TRBD1 or TRBD2 (6 bases each). The CDR3 extends over 14 amino acids. V lost 0 bases to trimming and J lost 5 bases, with 11 bases between them. Germline V lookup: CDR1 SGHRS, CDR2 YFSETQ. CDR3 DNA sequence: TGCGCCAGCAGCTTGGTTGGGGGGCCGGAGACCCAGTACTTC. Translating it yields CASSLVGGPETQYF.

The J gene is TRBJ2-5, the V gene TRBV28; unclear D gene. The CDR3 totals 13 residues. Germline-derived CDR1 and CDR2 are MDHEN and SYDVKM. V gave up 2 bases and J gave up 1 base, with 5 bases separating them. CDR3 nucleotide sequence: TGTGCCAGCAGTTTACACCCCCAAGAGACCCAGTACTTC. As protein: CASSLHPQETQYF. The entire variable domain, with the rest obtained from reference TRBV28 and TRBJ2-5, is as follows: DVKVTQSSRYLVKRTGEKVFLECVQDMDHENMFWYRQDPGLGLRLIYFSYDVKMKEKGDIPEGYSVSREKKERFSLILESASTNQTSMYLCASSLHPQETQYFGPGTRLLVL.

This chain uses TRBV2 with TRBJ1-5; a possible D gene is TRBD1 (6 bases). Trimming cost V 9 bases and J 7 bases, with 16 bases left between them. CDR3 length equals 13 residues. Germline assignment: CDR1 SNHLY and CDR2 FYNNEI. The CDR3 sequence: CASGTQGGQPQHF. The CDR3 bases are TGTGCCAGTGGGACACAGGGAGGGCAGCCCCAGCATTTT.

This sequence joins TRBV3-1 (or the pseudogene TRBV3-2) and TRBJ2-3, with 9 bases that match TRBD2. Germline assignment: CDR1 LGHDT and CDR2 YNNKEL (reference sequence). The CDR3 sequence is 15 residues long. Unmatched junction bases numbered 4, after V lost 4 bases and J lost 2 bases. CDR3 nucleotides: TGTGCCAGCAGCCGGGGACTAGCCCCCACAGATACGCAGTATTTT. Amino acid sequence: CASSRGLAPTDTQYF.

This clone came up once. V and J are TRBV5-1 and TRBJ2-5, with 7 bases identical to TRBD1. The germline gives CDR1 SGHRS, CDR2 YFSETQ. This CDR3 region has 15 residues. The trim removed 4 bases at V and 5 bases at J, leaving 11 bases unmatched. The CDR3 is CASSRRQGMGETQYF. The CDR3 coding sequence is TGCGCCAGCAGCCGGCGACAGGGAATGGGGGAGACCCAGTACTTC.

The chain recombines TRBV10-3 with TRBJ2-3; possible D gene TRBD1, 7 bases. The CDR3 covers 16 residues. Germline lookup yields CDR1 ENHRY and CDR2 SYGVKD. Trimming removed 7 bases from V and 5 bases from J, with 22 bases in between. CDR3 residues: CAITMTGPRGVDTQYF. In DNA form, the CDR3 reads TGTGCCATCACCATGACAGGGCCCAGGGGGGTAGATACGCAGTATTTT.

The chain combines TRBV29-1 with TRBJ2-2; no definite D call. Germline CDR1 reads SQVTM; CDR2 reads ANQGSEA. V gave up 3 bases and J gave up 2 bases, with 7 bases separating them. This CDR3 spans 13 amino acids. The CDR3 region has the DNA TGCAGCGTTGATGGGCGAAACACCGGGGAGCTGTTTTTT. This gives the protein CSVDGRNTGELFF.

The chain has TRBV10-3 and TRBJ2-3; 8 bases map to TRBD1. This CDR3 is 18 amino acids long. Germline loops: CDR1 ENHRY, CDR2 SYGVKD. Losses at the gene ends were 2 bases for V and 4 bases for J; bases not matched to a gene: 14. The CDR3 DNA follows: TGTGCCATCAGTGAGGTGGGGACAGGTCTGGGAGTGTCAGATACGCAGTATTTT. It translates to CAISEVGTGLGVSDTQYF.

V and J are TRBV30 and TRBJ1-1; 9 bases align to TRBD1. CDR1 is GTSNPN, CDR2 SVGIG, per germline (reference sequence). The CDR3 has 16 amino acids. The J segment lost 1 base and the V segment lost 2 bases, leaving 8 bases of the junction unmatched. The CDR3 loop is CAWSLGQGTGNTEAFF. In DNA form, the CDR3 reads TGTGCCTGGAGTCTCGGACAGGGGACTGGGAACACTGAAGCTTTCTTT.

V and J are TRBV2 and TRBJ2-2, with 10 nucleotides matching TRBD2. Germline CDR1 and CDR2: SNHLY and FYNNEI. V shed 7 bases, J shed 5 bases, and the junction held 16 bases outside the gene matches. The CDR3 consists of 18 residues. The CDR3 is CASIPEERGGRGTGELFF. The CDR3 bases are TGTGCCAGCATCCCCGAGGAGCGGGGGGGCAGAGGGACCGGGGAGCTGTTTTTT.

This chain joins TRBV11-2 and TRBJ2-7; 8 positions match TRBD1. Germline lookup yields CDR1 SGHAT and CDR2 FQNNGV. This CDR3 spans 16 amino acids. Trimming took 1 base from V and 4 from J; bases not matched to a gene: 9. CDR3 loop: CASSLGFGQGVYEQYF. The CDR3 nucleotides are TGTGCCAGCAGCTTAGGTTTCGGACAGGGCGTATACGAGCAGTACTTC.

The chain joins TRBV14 to TRBJ1-2; unclear D gene. There are 15 residues in the CDR3. Trimming took off 1 base at V and 4 bases at J, with 13 bases between the two ends. Germline CDR1 is SGHDN and CDR2 is FVKESK. CDR3 in amino acids: CASSQVHRNPYGYTF. CDR3 nucleotide sequence: TGTGCCAGCAGCCAAGTCCATCGGAACCCCTATGGCTACACCTTC.

The rearrangement joins TRBV7-2 to TRBJ2-3; tentatively, D is TRBD1 or TRBD2 (6 bases each). Germline-derived CDR1 and CDR2 are SGHTA and FQGNSA. This CDR3 is built from 14 residues. V lost 0 bases and J lost 6, with 10 bases in between. CDR3 region: CASSLAGAGDTQYF. The CDR3 nucleotides read TGTGCCAGCAGCTTAGCGGGGGCGGGGGATACGCAGTATTTT.

The chain carries TRBV5-1 and TRBJ2-3; D remains ambiguous. The V end lost 0 bases, the J end lost 6 bases, and 2 bases lay between the germline ends. Germline CDR1 is SGHRS and CDR2 is YFSETQ. The CDR3 contains 11 residues. The CDR3 loop reads CASSLVDTQYF. In nucleotides, the CDR3 is TGCGCCAGCAGCTTGGTGGATACGCAGTATTTT.

CDR3 in DNA: TGCGCCAGCAGCCAAGATCAGTCTACGGGGCATGGCTACACCTTC. Its protein is CASSQDQSTGHGYTF. This rearrangement joins TRBV4-1 to TRBJ1-2, with D perhaps matching TRBD1 (5 bases). CDR1 MGHRA and CDR2 YSYEKL come from the germline V gene. The CDR3 runs to 15 residues. V dropped 0 bases and J dropped 6 bases, with 14 bases sitting between them.

V and J are TRBV28 and TRBJ2-7; D possibly uses TRBD1 or TRBD2 (6 bases each). This CDR3 has 17 residues. Germline V gives CDR1 MDHEN, CDR2 SYDVKM. V was trimmed by 3 bases and J by 2 bases, leaving 20 bases between them. Written as DNA, the CDR3 is TGTGCCAGCAGTTTGGGGGCCGCGTTGGGGGGCCCCTACGAGCAGTACTTC. Translated: CASSLGAALGGPYEQYF.

The CDR3 here is CASSTWEGQGQPQHF. In DNA form, the CDR3 reads TGTGCCAGCAGTACCTGGGAAGGGCAGGGTCAGCCCCAGCATTTT. The rearrangement links TRBV28 to TRBJ1-5; D may be TRBD1 (5 bases). Germline loops: CDR1 MDHEN, CDR2 SYDVKM. This CDR3 has 15 amino acids. Trimming pared 5 bases from V and 6 bases from J, leaving 17 bases between.

The chain carries TRBV7-2 and TRBJ2-1, with TRBD2 matching over 12 bases. The length of the CDR3 is 16 residues. Germline-derived CDR1 and CDR2 are SGHTA and FQGNSA. V shed 6 bases and J 8 bases; nucleotides not matched to a gene: 11. CDR3 nucleotides: TGTGCCAGCAGTTTTGCGGAACTAGCGGGAGGCGATGAGCAGTTCTTC. As protein: CASSFAELAGGDEQFF.

The genes are TRBV30 and TRBJ2-7; no reliable D call. In germline, CDR1 is GTSNPN, CDR2 SVGIG (reference sequence). The CDR3 totals 12 residues. The V end was cut by 1 base, the J end by 2 bases, with 6 bases between. The CDR3 DNA is TGTGCCTGGAGTGGCAAAACCTACGAGCAGTACTTC. It is translated as CAWSGKTYEQYF.

V usage is TRBV5-1 and J usage is TRBJ2-5; D is unresolved. CDR1 is SGHRS, CDR2 YFSETQ, per germline. Trimming cost V 0 bases and J 4 bases, with 10 bases left between them. CDR3 length: 14 amino acids. The CDR3: CASSLEVLGETQYF. The CDR3 DNA sequence: TGCGCCAGCAGCTTGGAGGTTTTGGGAGAGACCCAGTACTTC.

V is TRBV28 and J is TRBJ2-5; TRBD1 agrees at 9 bases. J was trimmed by 5 bases and V by 8 bases; bases with no gene match: 6. Germline assignment: CDR1 MDHEN and CDR2 SYDVKM. The CDR3 runs 13 residues. The CDR3 nucleotides read TGTGCCAGCGGACAGGGGTTCATCGAGACCCAGTACTTC. Encoded protein: CASGQGFIETQYF.

This clone has a single count. The CDR3 loop is CAISAGQGGGYTF. Here the CDR3 DNA reads TGTGCCATCAGCGCCGGACAGGGAGGTGGCTACACCTTC. The chain couples TRBV10-3 to TRBJ1-2, with 8 bases fitting TRBD1. This CDR3 is 13 amino acids long. CDR1 and CDR2 from the germline V gene are ENHRY and SYGVKD. With V trimmed by 6 bases and J by 7 bases, 7 bases remained unmatched.